This TCR beta chain was recovered during a study of shared clonotypes between healthy human individuals (dated by TCRdb to between 2020 and 2021). Regarding the complete study: Two women and three men aged 18 to 49 years were included in the cohort. Per donor, three plates each were used for CD4 naive and CD4 memory, two for CD8 naive, and one for CD8 memory. To estimate repertoire size and how much clonotype sharing occurs between individuals, the study deeply sequenced the blood TCR repertoires of roughly 5 healthy adults. Different laboratories and diverse techniques were used to prepare libraries and sequence TCR repertoires, to increase sequencing depth and limit assay-specific biases. Leukapheresis yielded between about 0.94 and 10 billion PBMCs per donor. General findings and caveats noted by the study authors: Pairwise subsampling led to the expectation that sequencing depth would affect the degree of clonotype sharing among donors. Because the study included only a small number of donors, the genetic and exposure-history diversity represented was limited. Compared with non-shared clonotypes, the clonotypes found in all four sorted-subset donors had higher generation probabilities. Naive subsets generally had larger estimated clonotype richness than memory subsets did. Across four donors, roughly 5% of naive CD4, roughly 3.5% of naive CD8, roughly 2.2% of memory CD4, and approximately 0.4% of memory CD8 clonotypes were shared. Sampling was limited to blood, and TCR repertoires in tissue likely differ from TCR repertoires in blood. Incomplete sequencing was indicated by rarefaction of sorted-subset datasets, despite the large sequencing depth.

With respect to this clone: This receptor's antigen is unknown. No base quality values were provided; no much bigger clone lies one nucleotide off.

According to the germline V gene (reference sequence), CDR1 reads LNHDA and CDR2 reads SQIVND. Its CDR3 holds 19 amino acids, cysteine through phenylalanine. Kept here is only the CDR3 DNA, which spans 57 bases and is read in frame from base 1. Trimming accounts for 10 bases at V and 0 bases at J, while the number of junction bases matched to no gene is 19. TCR CDR3 regions were amplified from genomic DNA by multiplex PCR using the deep immunoSEQ assay. Genomic DNA extracted from each cell subset was distributed evenly over all wells of several immunoSEQ 96-well plates, and each plate served as one replicate. For sorted subsets, 200 to 250 ng of genomic DNA, equivalent to 25,000 to 30,000 T cell genomes, went into each replicate PCR. Purified libraries were measured with a Qubit 3.0 fluorometer, size-checked on a Bioanalyzer 2100, and measured again with the KAPA Library Quantification kit. Every immunoSEQ 96-well plate was sequenced on a separate single-read 150-cycle Illumina NextSeq 550 flow cell. The authors' analysis ran thus. The immunoSEQ output contained only junctional sequences without quality scores, so filtering could not match that applied to full-length reads. Sequences were annotated with PyIR, a Python wrapper for IgBLAST v1.9, using IMGT germline references to assign V/J genes and CDR3. Any read was removed if the V/J assignment was weak (E-value above 1e-6), the CDR3 was missing, or the read contained stop codons, out-of-frame junctions, or ambiguous translated residues. A V3J clonotype was defined by an identical inferred V gene, J gene, and CDR3 amino acid sequence. To compute the percentage overlap between repertoires, the number of shared unique clonotypes was divided by the size of the smaller repertoire. Three approaches were used to assess repertoire richness: RTK rarefaction, the Chao1 estimator, and Recon v2.1 estimates of unobserved clonotypes. For all TCRbeta clonotypes obtained by the gDNA method from a handful of donors, generation probabilities were computed with OLGA. Not all clones reach the TCRdb copy of this immuneACCESS table, which keeps in-frame sequences only. Checked studies attribute under half of the gap to unresolved V genes and leave the rest unexplained. The V and J calls and clone size are taken from that table; D and trimming were inferred from the DNA. This sample is represented by roughly 1,500,000 clones; 98% of them were singletons. Around 0.33% of the sample rests with the top ten.

The donors were healthy, HIV-negative adults who had no recently reported acute infections or vaccinations. Every donor was a Caucasian adult residing in Nashville, Tennessee, USA. CD4+ T cells were enriched by magnetic negative selection; naive cells were then positively selected on CD45RA, and the negative fraction formed the memory subset. After blood collection by leukapheresis, PBMCs were isolated using Ficoll-Histopaque density gradient centrifugation and then cryopreserved in the vapor phase of liquid nitrogen. Analytical flow cytometry was used to check the purity and quantity of each magnetically sorted T cell population. Genomic DNA was isolated from each sorted fraction and quantified by UV absorbance on a Nanodrop 2000c.

Material for sequencing was naive CD4+ T cells sorted from blood. What the cell subset or site label conveys for this sample: CD45RA+ positively selected. The rearrangement combines TRBV19 with TRBJ1-5; 9 central bases correspond to TRBD1. The TCR comes from a man under 40 in good health. The CDR3 protein sequence reads: CATTGGWAPIMISNQPQHF. DNA sequence: TGTGCCACCACAGGGGGCTGGGCCCCGATTATGATTAGCAATCAGCCCCAGCATTTT.